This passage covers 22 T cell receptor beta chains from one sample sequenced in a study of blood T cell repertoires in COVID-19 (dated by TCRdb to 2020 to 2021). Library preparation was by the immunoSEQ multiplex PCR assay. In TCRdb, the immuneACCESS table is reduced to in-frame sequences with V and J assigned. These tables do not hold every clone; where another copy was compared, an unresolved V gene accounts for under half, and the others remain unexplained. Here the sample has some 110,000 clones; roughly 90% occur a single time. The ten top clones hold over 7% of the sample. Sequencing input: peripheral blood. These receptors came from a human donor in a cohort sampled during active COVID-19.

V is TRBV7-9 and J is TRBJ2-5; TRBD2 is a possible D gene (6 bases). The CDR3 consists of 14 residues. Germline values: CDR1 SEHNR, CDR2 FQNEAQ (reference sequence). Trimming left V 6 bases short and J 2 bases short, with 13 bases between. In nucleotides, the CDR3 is TGTGCCAGCAGTTTCCTCGGGGGTCAAGAGACCCAGTACTTC. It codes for CASSFLGGQETQYF. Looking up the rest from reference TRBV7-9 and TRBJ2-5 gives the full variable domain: DTGVSQNPRHKITKRGQNVTFRCDPISEHNRLYWYRQTLGQGPEFLTYFQNEAQLEKSRLLSDRFSAERPKGSFSTLEIQRTEQGDSAMYLCASSFLGGQETQYFGPGTRLLVL.

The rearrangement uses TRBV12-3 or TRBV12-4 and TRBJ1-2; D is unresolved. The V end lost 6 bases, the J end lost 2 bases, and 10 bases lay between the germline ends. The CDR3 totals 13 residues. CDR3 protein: CASSHDTNYGYTF. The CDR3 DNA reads TGTGCCAGCAGCCATGACACCAACTATGGCTACACCTTC.

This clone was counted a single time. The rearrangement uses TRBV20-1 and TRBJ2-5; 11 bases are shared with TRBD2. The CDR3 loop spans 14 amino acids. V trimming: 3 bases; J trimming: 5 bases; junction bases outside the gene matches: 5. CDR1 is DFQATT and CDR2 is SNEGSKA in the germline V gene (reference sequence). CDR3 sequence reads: CSASSGGVKETQYF. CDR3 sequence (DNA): TGCAGTGCTAGTAGCGGGGGGGTGAAGGAGACCCAGTACTTC.

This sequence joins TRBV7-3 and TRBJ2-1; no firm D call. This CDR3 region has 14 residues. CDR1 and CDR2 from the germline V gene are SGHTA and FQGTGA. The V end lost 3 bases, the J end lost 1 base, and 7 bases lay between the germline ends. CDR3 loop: CASSFSRSYNEQFF. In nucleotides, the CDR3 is TGTGCCAGCAGCTTTTCGAGGTCCTACAATGAGCAGTTCTTC.

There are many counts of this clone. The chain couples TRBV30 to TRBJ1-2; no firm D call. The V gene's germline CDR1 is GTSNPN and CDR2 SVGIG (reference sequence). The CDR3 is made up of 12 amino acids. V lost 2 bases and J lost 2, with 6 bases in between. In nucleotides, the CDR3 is TGTGCCTGGAGTCAACGGAACTATGGCTACACCTTC. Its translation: CAWSQRNYGYTF.

The CDR3 here is CASSSRSSGDSYNEQFF. CDR3 nucleotides: TGTGCCAGCAGCTCCCGTAGTAGCGGGGACTCCTACAATGAGCAGTTCTTC. The chain has TRBV7-2 and TRBJ2-1; 8 bases match TRBD2. Germline loops: CDR1 SGHTA, CDR2 FQGNSA. V lost 4 bases to trimming and J lost 0 bases; unmatched junction nucleotides: 8. The CDR3 sequence is 17 residues long.

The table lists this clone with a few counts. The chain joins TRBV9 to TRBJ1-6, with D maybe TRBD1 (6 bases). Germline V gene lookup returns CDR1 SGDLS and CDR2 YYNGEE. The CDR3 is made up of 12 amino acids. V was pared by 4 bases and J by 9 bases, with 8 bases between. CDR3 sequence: CASSRGGSPLHF. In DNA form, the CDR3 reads TGTGCCAGCAGCCGAGGGGGTTCACCCCTCCACTTT.

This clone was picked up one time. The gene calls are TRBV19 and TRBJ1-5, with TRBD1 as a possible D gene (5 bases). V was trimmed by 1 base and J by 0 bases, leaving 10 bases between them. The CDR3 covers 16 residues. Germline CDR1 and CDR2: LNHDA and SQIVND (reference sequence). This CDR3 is CASSIGGVYSNQPQHF. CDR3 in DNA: TGTGCCAGTAGTATAGGGGGGGTTTATAGCAATCAGCCCCAGCATTTT.

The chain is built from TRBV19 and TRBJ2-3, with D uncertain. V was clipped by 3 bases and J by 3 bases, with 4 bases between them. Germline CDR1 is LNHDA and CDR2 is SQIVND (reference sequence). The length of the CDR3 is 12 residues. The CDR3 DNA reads TGTGCCAGTAGTATGCGTACAGATACGCAGTATTTT. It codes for CASSMRTDTQYF.

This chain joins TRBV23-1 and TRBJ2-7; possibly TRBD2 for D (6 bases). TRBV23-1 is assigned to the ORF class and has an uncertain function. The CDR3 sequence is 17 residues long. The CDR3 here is CPNLRGFAGPPSYEQYF. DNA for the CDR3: TGCCCAAATCTAAGGGGCTTCGCGGGACCTCCTTCCTACGAGCAGTACTTC.

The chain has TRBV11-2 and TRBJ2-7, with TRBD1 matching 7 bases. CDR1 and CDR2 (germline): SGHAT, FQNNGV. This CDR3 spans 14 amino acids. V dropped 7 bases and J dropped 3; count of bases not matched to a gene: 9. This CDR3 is CASNTQGSSYEQYF. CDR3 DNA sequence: TGTGCCAGCAACACACAGGGGAGTAGCTACGAGCAGTACTTC.

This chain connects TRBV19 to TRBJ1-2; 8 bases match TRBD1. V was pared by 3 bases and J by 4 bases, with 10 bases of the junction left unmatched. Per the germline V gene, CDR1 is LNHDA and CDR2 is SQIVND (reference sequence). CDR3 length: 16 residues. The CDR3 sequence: CASSIDVNRGTYGYTF. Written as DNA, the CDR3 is TGTGCCAGTAGTATTGATGTTAACAGGGGGACCTATGGCTACACCTTC. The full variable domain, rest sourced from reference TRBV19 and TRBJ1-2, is DGGITQSPKYLFRKEGQNVTLSCEQNLNHDAMYWYRQDPGQGLRLIYYSQIVNDFQKGDIAEGYSVSREKKESFPLTVTSAQKNPTAFYLCASSIDVNRGTYGYTFGSGTRLTVV.

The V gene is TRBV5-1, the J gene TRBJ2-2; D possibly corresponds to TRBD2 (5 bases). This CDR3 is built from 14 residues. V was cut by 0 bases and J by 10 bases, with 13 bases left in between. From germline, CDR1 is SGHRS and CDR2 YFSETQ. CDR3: CASSLGWENEELFF. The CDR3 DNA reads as TGCGCCAGCAGCTTGGGGTGGGAGAACGAGGAGCTGTTTTTT.

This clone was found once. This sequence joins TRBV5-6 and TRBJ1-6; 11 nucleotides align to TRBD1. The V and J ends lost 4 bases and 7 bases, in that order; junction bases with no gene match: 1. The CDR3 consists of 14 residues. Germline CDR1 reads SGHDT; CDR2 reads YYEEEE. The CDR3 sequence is CASSRDRGNSPLHF. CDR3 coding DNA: TGTGCCAGCAGCCGGGACAGGGGGAATTCACCCCTCCACTTT.

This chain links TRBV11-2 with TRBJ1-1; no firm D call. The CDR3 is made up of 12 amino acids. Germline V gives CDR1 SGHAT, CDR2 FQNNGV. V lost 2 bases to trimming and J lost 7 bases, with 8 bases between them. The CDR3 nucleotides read TGTGCCAGCAGCTTATCACAGCTTGAAGCTTTCTTT. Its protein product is CASSLSQLEAFF.

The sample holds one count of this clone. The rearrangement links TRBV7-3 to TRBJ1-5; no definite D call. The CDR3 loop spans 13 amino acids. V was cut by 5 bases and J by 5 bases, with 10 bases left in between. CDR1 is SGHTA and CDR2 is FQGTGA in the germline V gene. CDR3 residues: CASSESPHQPQHF. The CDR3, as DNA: TGTGCCAGCAGCGAGTCACCCCATCAGCCCCAGCATTTT.

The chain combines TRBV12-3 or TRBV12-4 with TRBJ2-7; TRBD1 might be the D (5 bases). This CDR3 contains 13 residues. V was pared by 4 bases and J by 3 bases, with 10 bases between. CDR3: CASSSGFNYEQYF. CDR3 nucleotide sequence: TGTGCCAGCAGTTCAGGGTTCAACTACGAGCAGTACTTC.

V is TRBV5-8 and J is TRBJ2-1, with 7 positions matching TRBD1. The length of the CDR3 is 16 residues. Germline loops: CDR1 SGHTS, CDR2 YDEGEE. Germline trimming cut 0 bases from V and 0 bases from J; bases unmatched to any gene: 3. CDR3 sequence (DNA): TGTGCCAGCAGCTTGGCCCGACAGGGCTCCTACAATGAGCAGTTCTTC. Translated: CASSLARQGSYNEQFF.

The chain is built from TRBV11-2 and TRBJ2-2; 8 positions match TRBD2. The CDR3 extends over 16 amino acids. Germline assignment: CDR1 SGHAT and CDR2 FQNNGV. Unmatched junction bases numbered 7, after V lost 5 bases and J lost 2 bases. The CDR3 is CASSLLAGPNTGELFF. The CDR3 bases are TGTGCCAGCAGCCTCCTAGCGGGTCCTAACACCGGGGAGCTGTTTTTT.

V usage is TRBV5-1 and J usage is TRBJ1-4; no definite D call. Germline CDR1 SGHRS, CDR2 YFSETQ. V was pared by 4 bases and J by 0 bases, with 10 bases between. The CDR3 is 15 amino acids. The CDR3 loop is CASSKTPTTNEKLFF. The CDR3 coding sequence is TGCGCCAGCAGCAAGACTCCCACAACTAATGAAAAACTGTTTTTT.

The CDR3 sequence is CASRQGGYGYTF. The CDR3 DNA reads as TGTGCCAGCAGACAGGGGGGGTATGGCTACACCTTC. V is TRBV2 and J is TRBJ1-2, with 8 bases lining up with TRBD1. There are 12 residues in the CDR3. V trimming: 6 bases; J trimming: 5 bases; junction bases outside the gene matches: 2. Germline CDR1 reads SNHLY; CDR2 reads FYNNEI.

This CDR3 reads CASSLYPTGSLAYEQYF. In DNA form, the CDR3 reads TGTGCCAGTAGTCTATATCCGACAGGGAGCCTGGCCTACGAGCAGTACTTC. This chain connects TRBV19 to TRBJ2-7; TRBD1 aligns across 7 bases. In germline, CDR1 is LNHDA, CDR2 SQIVND (reference sequence). The trim removed 5 bases at V and 2 bases at J, leaving 15 bases unmatched. The CDR3 extends over 17 amino acids. The full variable domain, completed using reference TRBV19 and TRBJ2-7, is DGGITQSPKYLFRKEGQNVTLSCEQNLNHDAMYWYRQDPGQGLRLIYYSQIVNDFQKGDIAEGYSVSREKKESFPLTVTSAQKNPTAFYLCASSLYPTGSLAYEQYFGPGTRLTVT.